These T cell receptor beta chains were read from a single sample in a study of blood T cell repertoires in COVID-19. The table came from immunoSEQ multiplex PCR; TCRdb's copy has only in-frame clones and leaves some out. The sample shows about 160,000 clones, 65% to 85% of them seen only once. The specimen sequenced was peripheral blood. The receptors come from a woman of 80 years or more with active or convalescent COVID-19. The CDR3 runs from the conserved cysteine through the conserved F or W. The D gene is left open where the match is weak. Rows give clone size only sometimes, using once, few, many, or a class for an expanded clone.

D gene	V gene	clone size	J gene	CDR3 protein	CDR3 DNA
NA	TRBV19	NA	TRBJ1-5	CASSRPGSFSNQPQHF	TGTGCCAGTAGTCGACCAGGGTCTTTTAGCAATCAGCCCCAGCATTTT
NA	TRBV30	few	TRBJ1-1	CAWSSRGEAFF	TGTGCCTGGAGTTCCCGGGGTGAAGCTTTCTTT
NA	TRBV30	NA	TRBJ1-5	CAWSASGDYNQPQHF	TGTGCCTGGAGCGCGTCAGGGGATTACAATCAGCCCCAGCATTTT
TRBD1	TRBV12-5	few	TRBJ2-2	CASARDRENTGELFF	TGTGCTAGTGCCCGGGACAGGGAGAACACCGGGGAGCTGTTTTTT
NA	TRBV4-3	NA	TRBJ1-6	CASSQESPLTGSSSYNSPLHF	TGCGCCAGCAGCCAAGAATCCCCCCTTACAGGGTCGAGCTCCTATAATTCACCCCTCCACTTT
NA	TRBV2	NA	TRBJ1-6	CASVGEGSYNSPLHF	TGTGCCTCAGTAGGGGAGGGCTCCTATAATTCACCCCTCCACTTT
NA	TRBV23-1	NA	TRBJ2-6	CASSQSKHPLHSGANVLTF	TGCGCCAGCAGTCAATCGAAGCACCCTCTCCACTCTGGGGCCAACGTCCTGACTTTC
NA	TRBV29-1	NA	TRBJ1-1	CSVMGGRGTEAFF	TGCAGCGTCATGGGGGGGCGCGGCACTGAAGCTTTCTTT
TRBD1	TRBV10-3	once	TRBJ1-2	CAISGDRGLAGYTF	TGTGCCATCAGTGGGGACAGGGGGCTCGCTGGCTACACCTTC
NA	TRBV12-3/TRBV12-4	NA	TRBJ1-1	CASSLGGNTEAFF	TGTGCCAGCAGCCTAGGTGGGAACACTGAAGCTTTCTTT
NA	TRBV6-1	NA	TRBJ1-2	CASSELGEGYGYTF	TGTGCCAGCAGTGAGCTGGGGGAGGGCTATGGCTACACCTTC
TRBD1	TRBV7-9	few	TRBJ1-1	CASSHGTGHTEAFF	TGTGCCAGCAGCCATGGGACAGGGCACACTGAAGCTTTCTTT
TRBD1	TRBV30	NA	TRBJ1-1	CAWTGQGASTEAFF	TGTGCCTGGACGGGACAGGGAGCGAGCACTGAAGCTTTCTTT
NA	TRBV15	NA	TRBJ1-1	CATSRDIGGNTEAFF	TGTGCCACCAGCAGAGATATCGGTGGGAACACTGAAGCTTTCTTT
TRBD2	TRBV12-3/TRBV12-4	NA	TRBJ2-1	CASMASGTREFF	TGTGCCAGCATGGCTAGCGGGACGCGGGAGTTCTTC
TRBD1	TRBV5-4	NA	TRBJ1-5	CASSRQGESNQPQHF	TGTGCCAGCAGCCGACAGGGGGAAAGCAATCAGCCCCAGCATTTT
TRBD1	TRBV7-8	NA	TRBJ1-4	CASSLPRQGLEKLFF	TGTGCCAGCAGCTTACCGAGACAGGGGCTGGAAAAACTGTTTTTT
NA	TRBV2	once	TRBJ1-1	CASKQGEAGTEAFF	TGTGCCAGCAAACAAGGGGAAGCGGGCACTGAAGCTTTCTTT